This T cell receptor (beta chain) was recovered during a study of identifying expanded T cells in peripheral blood. Broader study findings: Across healthy donors, higher total template counts meant significantly greater roughly two-week count variance. Over approximately two and four weeks, about 17 and 20 clones changed, versus roughly 1.2 between replicates.

TCRdb's copy holds only in-frame clones and misses some; the assay was immunoSEQ multiplex PCR. The sample has under 150,000 clones, 86% seen once. V lost 5 bases to trimming and J lost 4 bases; unmatched junction nucleotides: 14. The CDR3 contains 19 residues. Germline CDR1 is SGHTA and CDR2 is FQGNSA. Notes on this clone: Its specificity is not known.

Healthy donors had no documented immune events, such as infections, while sampled. The TCR comes from a person between 18 and 75 years old in good health. Specimen: blood. The chain has TRBV7-2 and TRBJ2-1; 13 bases fit TRBD2. As DNA, the CDR3 is TGTGCCAGCAGCCTTACAAGTGGACTAGCGGGAGTGCGGTACAATGAGCAGTTCTTC. Protein product: CASSLTSGLAGVRYNEQFF.